The 12 T cell receptor beta chains presented below share a single source sample, sequenced in a study of T cell responses to AZD1222 COVID-19 vaccine. Here immunoSEQ multiplex PCR was the method, and the copy in TCRdb shows in-frame clones only, minus some. The table lists some 170,000 clones, 85% to 95% of them singletons. Source: peripheral blood, taken 28 days after the second AZD1222 dose. Receptor source: an adult who received the AZD1222 COVID-19 vaccine.

The rearrangement joins TRBV3-1 (or the pseudogene TRBV3-2) to TRBJ2-4; perhaps TRBD1 as D (6 bases). This CDR3 comprises 13 residues. The V gene lost 4 bases and the J gene lost 8 bases, with 12 bases spanning the gap. Germline V gene sequence: CDR1 LGHDT, CDR2 YNNKEL (reference sequence). Here the CDR3 reads CASSPGQLHIQYF. For the CDR3, the DNA is TGTGCCAGCAGCCCAGGACAGTTGCACATTCAGTACTTC.

The gene calls are TRBV27 and TRBJ2-5; the D is unclear. Deletions cut 2 bases from V and 2 bases from J, with 15 bases between. The CDR3 has 16 residues. CDR1 is MNHEY, CDR2 SMNVEV, per germline (reference sequence). CDR3 loop: CASSLVLGSAQETQYF. CDR3 coding DNA: TGTGCCAGCAGTTTAGTTCTTGGAAGCGCTCAAGAGACCCAGTACTTC.

CDR3 loop: CASSPLPIVRVNTEAFF. CDR3 sequence (DNA): TGTGCCAGCAGCCCACTCCCGATTGTGAGGGTAAACACTGAAGCTTTCTTT. The chain employs TRBV6-2 or TRBV6-3 and TRBJ1-1; D is ambiguous. The germline V and J ends were trimmed by 6 bases and 2 bases, with 22 bases remaining between them. Germline V gene data show CDR1 as MNHEY and CDR2 as SVGEGT. The CDR3 contains 17 residues.

The rearrangement links TRBV6-2 or TRBV6-3 to TRBJ2-2; the D is unclear. Germline CDR1 reads MNHEY; CDR2 reads SVGEGT. The CDR3 spans 14 residues. The V and J ends lost 5 bases and 7 bases respectively, with 14 bases between them. The CDR3 bases are TGTGCCAGCAGTAACCCCCCGGGTAACGGGGAGCTGTTTTTT. Its protein product is CASSNPPGNGELFF.

V usage is TRBV28 and J usage is TRBJ1-5; no clear D. The CDR3 sequence is 15 residues long. Trimming took off 3 bases at V and 0 bases at J, with 9 bases between the two ends. Germline values: CDR1 MDHEN, CDR2 SYDVKM. Here the CDR3 reads CASSFAGNSNQPQHF. Here the CDR3 DNA reads TGTGCCAGCAGTTTTGCGGGGAATAGCAATCAGCCCCAGCATTTT.

The chain has TRBV6-2 or TRBV6-3 and TRBJ2-4; 8 bases are shared with TRBD2. CDR3 size: 16 residues. Germline V gene data show CDR1 as MNHEY and CDR2 as SVGEGT. With V trimmed by 2 bases and J by 7 bases, 10 bases remained unmatched. The DNA of the CDR3 is TGTGCCAGCAGTTACAGCCGGATCGAGCGGGGGAACATTCAGTACTTC. Encoded protein: CASSYSRIERGNIQYF.

V and J are TRBV5-8 and TRBJ2-1; the D is unclear. Germline CDR1 SGHTS, CDR2 YDEGEE. V lost 3 bases to trimming and J lost 8 bases, with 6 bases between them. The CDR3 is 11 residues long. The DNA for the CDR3 is TGTGCCAGCAGCTGGACCCATGAGCAGTTCTTC. Its protein is CASSWTHEQFF.

For the CDR3, the DNA is TGTGCCAGCAGTTACTCGGGACAGGGAAACTATGGCTACACCTTC. The encoded protein is CASSYSGQGNYGYTF. The chain employs TRBV6-5 and TRBJ1-2; 9 bases map to TRBD1. V shed 0 bases and J 2 bases; nucleotides not matched to a gene: 1. In germline, CDR1 is MNHEY, CDR2 SVGAGI. CDR3 length: 15 amino acids.

The gene calls are TRBV27 and TRBJ2-7, with 7 positions matching TRBD2. With 4 bases clipped from V and 3 bases from J, the junction kept 3 bases outside the gene matches. The CDR3 spans 13 residues. CDR1 is MNHEY, CDR2 SMNVEV, per germline (reference sequence). The CDR3 loop is CASSWASGYEQYF. Here the CDR3 DNA reads TGTGCCAGCAGTTGGGCTAGCGGCTACGAGCAGTACTTC.

The chain combines TRBV30 with TRBJ1-2; D ambiguous. The germline V gene encodes CDR1 GTSNPN and CDR2 SVGIG (reference sequence). Trimming stripped 0 bases from V and 4 bases from J, with 9 bases between. The CDR3 contains 13 residues. The CDR3 DNA follows: TGTGCCTGGAGTGTACAAACGGTCTATGGCTACACCTTC. Translation gives CAWSVQTVYGYTF.

This chain uses TRBV9 with TRBJ1-6, with 7 bases that match TRBD1. The V gene end was trimmed by 3 bases and the J gene end by 5 bases; junction bases not matched to a gene: 2. Germline values: CDR1 SGDLS, CDR2 YYNGEE. The CDR3 length is 14 residues. The chain's CDR3 is CASSGGTDNSPLHF. The DNA for the CDR3 is TGTGCCAGCAGCGGGGGGACAGATAATTCACCCCTCCACTTT. The complete variable domain, with remaining parts taken from reference TRBV9 and TRBJ1-6, reads DSGVTQTPKHLITATGQRVTLRCSPRSGDLSVYWYQQSLDQGLQFLIQYYNGEERAKGNILERFSAQQFPDLHSELNLSSLELGDSALYFCASSGGTDNSPLHFGNGTRLTVT.

The CDR3 loop is CATSTRQVYEQYF. CDR3 nucleotide sequence: TGTGCCACCAGCACAAGACAGGTCTACGAGCAGTACTTC. The V and J genes are TRBV15 and TRBJ2-7; D might be TRBD1 (6 bases). From germline, CDR1 is LNHNV and CDR2 YYDKDF (reference sequence). There are 13 residues in the CDR3. The V end lost 4 bases, the J end lost 3 bases, and 10 bases lay between the germline ends.